These T cell receptor beta chains were read from a single sample in a study of T cell responses to AZD1222 COVID-19 vaccine. The assay was immunoSEQ multiplex PCR, and TCRdb's table has in-frame clones only and misses some. The sample consists of tens of thousands of clones, more than 75% of them appearing once. The sequencing used peripheral blood, collected on day 0 of AZD1222 vaccination. Receptors were obtained from an adult in good health. CDR3s include the opening cysteine and the closing phenylalanine or tryptophan. D genes are given only for firm matches. Clone size is given for some rows only: seen once, a few or many times, or a class if the clone is expanded.

-	TRBV7-2	-	TRBJ1-1	TGTGCCAGCACCCTGGGTGGGAACACTGAAGCTTTCTTT	CASTLGGNTEAFF
TRBD2	TRBV5-8	-	TRBJ2-3	TGTGCCAGCAGCTTGGTGGGGGGGAACGCAGATACGCAGTATTTT	CASSLVGGNADTQYF
-	TRBV27	few	TRBJ1-1	TGTGCCAGCAGTTTAACGGTGAACACTGAAGCTTTCTTT	CASSLTVNTEAFF
TRBD1	TRBV20-1	-	TRBJ1-3	TGCAGTGCTAGTCGAGGGACAGGGGGCGCGACTGCTGGAAACACCATATATTTT	CSASRGTGGATAGNTIYF
-	TRBV2	-	TRBJ1-4	TGTGCCACCAAGGTCGAAACTAATGAAAAACTGTTTTTT	CATKVETNEKLFF
TRBD2	TRBV29-1	once	TRBJ2-5	TGCAGCGCTGCAGGACTAGCGGTTTTCCAAGAGACCCAGTACTTC	CSAAGLAVFQETQYF
-	TRBV4-1	-	TRBJ1-4	TGCGCCAGCAGCCAAGATCGCGGGCTCACTAATGAAAAACTGTTTTTT	CASSQDRGLTNEKLFF
-	TRBV19	few	TRBJ1-5	-	CASSIFGAGVYSNQPQHF
TRBD2	TRBV18	-	TRBJ2-7	TGTGCCAGCTCACCAGGGCCGGAGCGTGGCGGGAGGGCCGAGGAGCAGTACTTC	CASSPGPERGGRAEEQYF
TRBD1	TRBV3-1/TRBV3-2	-	TRBJ1-4	TGTGCCAGCAGCCATCAGGGGGACTCTGAAAAACTGTTTTTT	CASSHQGDSEKLFF
TRBD1	TRBV16	-	TRBJ1-5	TGTGCCAGCAGCCAATCTCGGGGGCAGGGGGAGCCCCAGCATTTT	CASSQSRGQGEPQHF
TRBD1	TRBV6-5	-	TRBJ1-1	TGTGCCAGCGTCAGGGGGCGAGACGGCACTGAAGCTTTCTTT	CASVRGRDGTEAFF
-	TRBV5-1	-	TRBJ2-5	TGCGCCAGCAGCCCCTCTCCGGGACAACAAGAGACCCAGTACTTC	CASSPSPGQQETQYF
TRBD1	TRBV5-6	-	TRBJ1-1	TGTGCCAGCAGCTTGGGAGGGACAGGGGTGGCCACTGAAGCTTTCTTT	CASSLGGTGVATEAFF